The 6 T cell receptor beta chains below come from one sample, sequenced in a study of T cell changes during pregnancy in multiple sclerosis. This table comes from immunoSEQ multiplex PCR, and its TCRdb copy is limited to in-frame clones, with some not included. The table shows about 120,000 clones, with 93% occurring only once. This specimen was peripheral blood, taken before pregnancy. These receptors were taken from a female donor with multiple sclerosis, enrolled in a pregnancy study.

The chain uses TRBV4-1 and TRBJ2-3, with D possibly being TRBD2 (6 bases). Trimming removed 4 bases at V and 6 bases at J, with 14 bases between. The CDR3 runs to 14 residues. CDR1 and CDR2 (germline): MGHRA, YSYEKL. The CDR3 spells CASSRDGGADTQYF. In DNA, the CDR3 is TGCGCCAGCAGCCGGGACGGGGGAGCGGATACGCAGTATTTT.

V gene TRBV6-5 combines with J gene TRBJ2-7; the D gene is possibly TRBD1 (6 bases). With 2 bases removed from V and 4 bases from J, the gap between germline ends came to 9 bases. The CDR3 covers 13 residues. Germline-derived CDR1 and CDR2 are MNHEY and SVGAGI. The CDR3 sequence is CASSYGGLYEQYF. As DNA, the CDR3 is TGTGCCAGCAGTTACGGGGGCTTATACGAGCAGTACTTC.

The table lists this clone with a count of one. J is TRBJ2-7 and V is TRBV5-1; TRBD1 aligns across 8 bases. This CDR3 is built from 14 residues. Losses at the gene ends were 4 bases for V and 5 bases for J; bases not matched to a gene: 8. Germline values: CDR1 SGHRS, CDR2 YFSETQ. The CDR3 DNA is TGCGCCAGCAGCCCACGGACAGGGATGGACGAGCAGTACTTC. This gives the protein CASSPRTGMDEQYF.

This clone came up once. The V call is TRBV6-5, the J call TRBJ2-1, with a possible D match to TRBD1 (5 bases). The germline CDR1 and CDR2 sequences are MNHEY and SVGAGI. There are 13 residues in the CDR3. V dropped 6 bases and J dropped 5 bases, with 11 bases sitting between them. CDR3 loop: CASSPFRDNEQFF. The CDR3 DNA is TGTGCCAGCAGCCCCTTCAGGGACAATGAGCAGTTCTTC.

In this sample, this clone turned up once. This rearrangement joins TRBV2 to TRBJ2-1; weak D call: TRBD2 (6 bases). Germline V gene lookup returns CDR1 SNHLY and CDR2 FYNNEI. Trimming left V 3 bases short and J 7 bases short, with 16 bases between. The CDR3 extends over 15 amino acids. The CDR3 spells CASSEESGGRNEQFF. CDR3 coding DNA: TGTGCCAGCAGTGAGGAGTCCGGAGGGAGGAATGAGCAGTTCTTC.

V usage is TRBV7-9 and J usage is TRBJ1-4; D unresolved. Germline assignment: CDR1 SEHNR and CDR2 FQNEAQ (reference sequence). This CDR3 region has 14 residues. The V end lost 3 bases, the J end lost 3 bases, and 8 bases lay between the germline ends. CDR3 nucleotide sequence: TGTGCCAGCAGCTTGACGGGTTCTAATGAAAAACTGTTTTTT. Its protein is CASSLTGSNEKLFF.